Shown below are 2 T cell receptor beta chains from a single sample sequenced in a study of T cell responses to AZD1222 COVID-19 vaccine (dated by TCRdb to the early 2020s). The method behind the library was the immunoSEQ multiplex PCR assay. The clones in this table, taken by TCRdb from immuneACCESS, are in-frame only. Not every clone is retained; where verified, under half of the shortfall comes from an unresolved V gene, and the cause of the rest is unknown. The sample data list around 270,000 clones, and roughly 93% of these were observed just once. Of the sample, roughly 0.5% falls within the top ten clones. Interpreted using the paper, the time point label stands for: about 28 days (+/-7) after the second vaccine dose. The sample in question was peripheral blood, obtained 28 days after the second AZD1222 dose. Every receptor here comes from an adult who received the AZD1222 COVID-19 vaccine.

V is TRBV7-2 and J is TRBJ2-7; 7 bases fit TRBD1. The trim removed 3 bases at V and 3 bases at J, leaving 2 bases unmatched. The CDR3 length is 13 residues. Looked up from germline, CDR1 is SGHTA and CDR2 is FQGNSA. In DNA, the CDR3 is TGTGCCAGCAGCTTTGACAGGGACTACGAGCAGTACTTC. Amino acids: CASSFDRDYEQYF.

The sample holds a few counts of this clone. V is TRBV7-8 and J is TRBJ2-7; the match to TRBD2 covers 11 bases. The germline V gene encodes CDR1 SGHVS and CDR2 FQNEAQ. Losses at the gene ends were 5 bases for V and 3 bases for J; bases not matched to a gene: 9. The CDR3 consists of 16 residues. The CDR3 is CASSTLGTSGSYEQYF. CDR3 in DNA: TGTGCCAGCAGCACACTCGGTACTAGCGGGAGCTACGAGCAGTACTTC.